The entry that follows covers one T cell receptor (beta chain) sequence. Its cognate antigen is unknown. This specimen belongs to a study of T cell repertoires in cytomegalovirus infection. Study context: CMV infection and matching HLA type were both indicated by public TCR beta signatures. General observations from the study: Dominant in the ex vivo response were TCR beta clonotypes restricted by HLA-C and specific for CMV. Summed frequency of shared TCR beta families picked out CMV carriers who also had the relevant HLA.

TCRdb re-analysed the reads in MiXCR, keeping a single row per CDR3 protein. The sample has 200,000 or so distinct CDR3 sequences; 25% to 30% are singletons. This CDR3 contains 16 residues. The J segment lost 2 bases and the V segment lost 6 bases, leaving 10 bases of the junction unmatched. Germline-derived CDR1 and CDR2 are DFQATT and SNEGSKA (reference sequence). The source material was PBMCs. The chain is built from TRBV20-1 and TRBJ2-3, with TRBD2 identical over 11 bases. The source is a human donor in good health (CMV status not recorded). Some clones in this sample may be carry-over from other donors' samples. This CDR3 reads CSAPKRLAGFTDTQYF. As DNA, the CDR3 is TGCAGTGCCCCGAAGCGACTAGCGGGGTTCACAGATACGCAGTATTTT.